The clone carrying this T cell receptor (beta chain) showed up many times. Its antigen is undetermined. Trimming at V came to 4 bases and at J to 4 bases, leaving 3 bases not matched to a gene. Per germline, CDR1 MDHEN and CDR2 SYDVKM. The CDR3 covers 15 residues. The sample is drawn from a study of response to subunit inactivated influenza vaccine. From the RT-PCR reads, TCRdb called clonotypes with MiXCR, one entry per CDR3 protein. This repertoire shows 550,000 to 600,000 distinct CDR3 sequences, around 11% found once; its top ten account for more than 8.5%. Findings of the study overall: Every seasonal influenza vaccination brings in few new T cells, the authors suggested.

The source of this sequence is a man aged 45 to 65 who received an inactivated influenza vaccine. The chain has TRBV28 and TRBJ1-6; 8 bases align to TRBD1. The sequencing here drew on PBMCs from blood, taken on the day of vaccination. CDR3 sequence: CASSSDRAYNSPLHF. As DNA, the CDR3 is TGTGCCAGCAGTTCGGACAGGGCTTATAATTCACCCCTCCACTTT.